This T cell receptor beta chain comes out of a study of a mutant IDH1 vaccine in newly diagnosed glioma. About the study: Previous treatment comprised radiotherapy, temozolomide, or both, mostly both.

The CDR3 contains 15 residues. J was trimmed by 3 bases and V by 0 bases; bases with no gene match: 5. Germline V gene lookup returns CDR1 SGHKS and CDR2 YYEKEE (reference sequence). The protocol was immunoSEQ multiplex PCR, while the TCRdb copy is restricted to in-frame clones and leaves out a portion. Here the sample spans 50,000 to 65,000 clones, around 80% being singletons. Only a few counts were recorded for this clone. Time point denoted: baseline, week 1 (first vaccination visit). Treatment in this sample: pre-vaccination baseline after standard-of-care therapy. The V call is TRBV5-5, the J call TRBJ2-7, with 8 bases fitting TRBD1. Sequenced material: PBMCs, taken from a glioma patient treated with radiotherapy, temozolomide or both. The origin of this receptor is a woman aged 40 to 50 with glioma. The CDR3 DNA reads as TGTGCCAGCAGCTTGGAATGGACAGGGTTCTACGAGCAGTACTTC. It encodes CASSLEWTGFYEQYF.